This passage covers 6 T cell receptor beta chains from one sample sequenced in a study of blood T cell repertoires in COVID-19. The assay was immunoSEQ multiplex PCR, and TCRdb's table has in-frame clones only and misses some. The table shows approximately 270,000 clones, with roughly 88% occurring only once. Sequenced sample: peripheral blood. Source of these receptors: a man at least 80 years old with acute or convalescent COVID-19.

This clone was seen a few times. The genes are TRBV6-1 and TRBJ2-7, with a possible D match to TRBD1 (5 bases). The CDR3 length is 16 residues. Germline values: CDR1 MNHNS, CDR2 SASEGT. V was cut by 0 bases and J by 1 base, with 13 bases left in between. The CDR3 region is CASSEAGAGLSYEQYF. In DNA, the CDR3 is TGTGCCAGCAGTGAAGCAGGGGCAGGGTTGTCCTACGAGCAGTACTTC.

This chain uses TRBV15 with TRBJ1-3; D gene ambiguous. Trimming removed 0 bases at V and 1 base at J, with 10 bases between. Germline CDR1 and CDR2: LNHNV and YYDKDF (reference sequence). This CDR3 contains 16 residues. CDR3 protein: CATSRDRGLSGNTIYF. The DNA for the CDR3 is TGTGCCACCAGCAGAGATCGGGGTTTATCTGGAAACACCATATATTTT.

The chain is built from TRBV7-2 and TRBJ1-2; no firm D call. The CDR3 contains 13 residues. Looked up from germline, CDR1 is SGHTA and CDR2 is FQGNSA. V lost 7 bases and J 4 bases, leaving 13 bases between the germline ends. DNA of the CDR3: TGTGCCAGCACCCCGAACTACCGCTATGGCTACACCTTC. Translation gives CASTPNYRYGYTF.

The chain carries TRBV28 and TRBJ2-1; 15 bases are a match to TRBD2. The CDR3 is 18 residues long. Germline values: CDR1 MDHEN, CDR2 SYDVKM. Germline trimming cut 4 bases from V and 9 bases from J; bases unmatched to any gene: 13. The CDR3 DNA sequence: TGTGCCAGCAGTTCCCTTGGACTAGCGGGAGGGGGAACAGGTGAGCAGTTCTTC. Translated: CASSSLGLAGGGTGEQFF.

The rearrangement links TRBV24-1 to TRBJ2-2, with 7 bases aligning to TRBD2. Germline CDR1 reads KGHDR; CDR2 reads SFDVKD. V gave up 4 bases and J gave up 4 bases; unmatched junction bases: 8. The CDR3 is 16 residues long. CDR3 residues: CATSDVGGALTGELFF. The CDR3 bases are TGTGCCACCAGTGACGTGGGAGGGGCACTCACCGGGGAGCTGTTTTTT.

The chain recombines TRBV5-6 with TRBJ2-2; D possibly corresponds to TRBD1 (6 bases). From germline, CDR1 is SGHDT and CDR2 YYEEEE. This CDR3 is 18 amino acids long. V lost 1 base and J 5 bases, leaving 21 bases between the germline ends. The CDR3 reads CASSLLTGHLNGTGELFF. In DNA form, the CDR3 reads TGTGCCAGCAGCTTGCTTACGGGACACCTAAATGGGACCGGGGAGCTGTTTTTT.